A single sample is the source of the 28 T cell receptor beta chains below, sequenced in a study of T cell responses to AZD1222 COVID-19 vaccine. Assay: immunoSEQ multiplex PCR; the TCRdb copy retains only in-frame clones and omits some. Among about 150,000 clones listed, 85% to 95% were seen once. The material sequenced was peripheral blood, taken 28 days after the second AZD1222 dose. The source is an adult who received the AZD1222 COVID-19 vaccine.

The rearrangement links TRBV10-3 to TRBJ2-1; D not certain. The CDR3 runs to 12 residues. V was trimmed by 2 bases and J by 12 bases, leaving 11 bases between them. Germline V lookup: CDR1 ENHRY, CDR2 SYGVKD. CDR3 sequence (DNA): TGTGCCATCAGTGAGGAAGTCATCGTGCAGTTCTTC. Translated, it gives CAISEEVIVQFF.

This sequence joins TRBV13 and TRBJ1-1, with D hard to call. This CDR3 is built from 14 residues. Trimming took 2 bases from V and 5 from J, leaving 12 bases between them. CDR1 is PRHDT, CDR2 FYEKMQ, per germline (reference sequence). The CDR3 coding sequence is TGTGCCAGCAGCTTATGGGAGGGTGGGACTGAAGCTTTCTTT. Its translation: CASSLWEGGTEAFF.

DNA of the CDR3: TGTGCCAGCAGCAAAGCTAGACTGGGTCGGACTTTAGAAGAGACCCAGTACTTC. Translation: CASSKARLGRTLEETQYF. This rearrangement joins TRBV21-1 to TRBJ2-5; TRBD2, the table's D call, was not compared with the DNA. TRBV21-1 is recorded as a pseudogene. CDR3 length: 18 amino acids.

V gene TRBV7-9 combines with J gene TRBJ1-5; D perhaps matches TRBD1 (5 bases). V lost 5 bases and J lost 1, with 12 bases in between. The CDR3 consists of 15 residues. Germline CDR1 and CDR2: SEHNR and FQNEAQ (reference sequence). CDR3 sequence: CASSVGTGSNQPQHF. For the CDR3, the DNA is TGTGCCAGCAGCGTCGGGACTGGCAGCAATCAGCCCCAGCATTTT.

The table lists this clone with a count of one. The chain has TRBV12-3 or TRBV12-4 and TRBJ2-1; 8 nucleotides agree with TRBD2. V lost 3 bases to trimming and J lost 8 bases; unmatched junction nucleotides: 3. The CDR3 runs 13 residues. The CDR3 bases are TGTGCCAGCAGTTTCGGACTAGCTTATGAGCAGTTCTTC. Residues: CASSFGLAYEQFF.

Here the CDR3 DNA reads TGTGCCTGGAGGCTGACAGGGTTCCCGTATGGCTACACCTTC. Its protein is CAWRLTGFPYGYTF. The chain recombines TRBV30 with TRBJ1-2, with 7 bases that match TRBD1. Germline values: CDR1 GTSNPN, CDR2 SVGIG (reference sequence). The length of the CDR3 is 14 residues. Trimming removed 3 bases from V and 5 bases from J; junction bases left unmatched: 9.

The rearrangement links TRBV19 to TRBJ1-5, with D unclear. Trimming left V 2 bases short and J 6 bases short, with 8 bases between. Germline CDR1 LNHDA, CDR2 SQIVND (reference sequence). The CDR3 covers 13 residues. CDR3 in amino acids: CASSITAGQPQHF. The DNA of the CDR3 is TGTGCCAGTAGTATAACGGCGGGTCAGCCCCAGCATTTT. Using reference TRBV19 and TRBJ1-5 for the parts outside the CDR3, the full variable domain is DGGITQSPKYLFRKEGQNVTLSCEQNLNHDAMYWYRQDPGQGLRLIYYSQIVNDFQKGDIAEGYSVSREKKESFPLTVTSAQKNPTAFYLCASSITAGQPQHFGDGTRLSIL.

J is TRBJ1-1 and V is TRBV5-4, with a weak D call TRBD1 (5 bases). The germline V gene has CDR1 SGHNT and CDR2 YYREEE (reference sequence). The CDR3 is 14 amino acids. V was clipped by 1 base and J by 6 bases, with 13 bases between them. The CDR3 DNA follows: TGTGCCAGCAGCTTGTGGACACTCCCCGCTGAAGCTTTCTTT. Amino acid sequence: CASSLWTLPAEAFF.

This chain uses TRBV6-5 with TRBJ1-6, with a tentative D call TRBD1 (5 bases). Germline loops: CDR1 MNHEY, CDR2 SVGAGI. V dropped 2 bases and J dropped 8 bases, with 16 bases sitting between them. The CDR3 covers 16 residues. CDR3 region: CASSYGQGSVHSPLHF. The CDR3 DNA reads TGTGCCAGCAGTTACGGCCAGGGTAGTGTTCATTCACCCCTCCACTTT.

CDR3 bases: TGTGCCAGCAGCCACCTGACAGGGACTCCCGGCTACACCTTC. Its protein product is CASSHLTGTPGYTF. J is TRBJ1-2 and V is TRBV11-1, with 7 bases that match TRBD1. The V gene end was trimmed by 5 bases and the J gene end by 8 bases; junction bases not matched to a gene: 11. This CDR3 region has 14 residues. CDR1 and CDR2 (germline): SGHAT, FQDESV (reference sequence).

This clone is a singleton in its sample. The chain is built from TRBV14 and TRBJ2-7; TRBD2 might be the D (6 bases). Germline V gene lookup returns CDR1 SGHDN and CDR2 FVKESK. Trimming shortened V by 3 bases and J by 0 bases, and 12 bases separated the two germline ends. The CDR3 loop spans 15 amino acids. Written as DNA, the CDR3 is TGTGCCAGCAGCCAGGGACTCCTCAGCTCCTACGAGCAGTACTTC. Protein product: CASSQGLLSSYEQYF.

The chain is built from TRBV5-6 and TRBJ1-6, with D unclear. The CDR3 extends over 15 amino acids. Germline V gene data show CDR1 as SGHDT and CDR2 as YYEEEE. V dropped 4 bases and J dropped 10 bases, with 18 bases sitting between them. The CDR3 here is CASSPMTGGRSPLHF. The CDR3 nucleotides are TGTGCCAGCAGCCCAATGACCGGCGGGAGGTCACCCCTCCACTTT.

The rearrangement uses TRBV7-2 and TRBJ2-1; D ambiguous. Trimming removed 2 bases from V and 8 bases from J, with 10 bases in between. CDR3 length: 13 amino acids. The germline V gene encodes CDR1 SGHTA and CDR2 FQGNSA. CDR3 sequence reads: CASSLYVLDEQFF. Here the CDR3 DNA reads TGTGCCAGCAGCTTATATGTCCTCGATGAGCAGTTCTTC.

This sequence joins TRBV19 and TRBJ2-7; possibly TRBD1 for D (5 bases). CDR1 is LNHDA, CDR2 SQIVND, per germline (reference sequence). Trimming removed 3 bases from V and 4 bases from J, with 16 bases in between. The length of the CDR3 is 15 residues. The CDR3 bases are TGTGCCAGTAGTATCGGGTGGGGCGGTTGGTACGAGCAGTACTTC. Amino acid sequence: CASSIGWGGWYEQYF.

The chain has TRBV10-3 and TRBJ2-7; 7 bases are shared with TRBD1. V shed 3 bases, J shed 13 bases, and the junction held 9 bases outside the gene matches. The CDR3 extends over 12 amino acids. Germline V lookup: CDR1 ENHRY, CDR2 SYGVKD. CDR3 sequence reads: CAISEPGQPDYF. The CDR3 DNA reads TGTGCCATCAGTGAACCGGGACAGCCCGACTACTTC.

This clone was observed a single time. The gene calls are TRBV7-9 and TRBJ2-1; the D gene is possibly TRBD2 (7 bases). Germline V gene data show CDR1 as SEHNR and CDR2 as FQNEAQ (reference sequence). Between the trimmed V and J ends, which lost 5 bases and 8 bases, there was a span of 22 bases. The CDR3 runs to 16 residues. The CDR3 bases are TGTGCCAGCAGCCCGGTAGGGGGAGGGCCTCTCGATGAGCAGTTCTTC. As protein: CASSPVGGGPLDEQFF.

V gene TRBV11-2 combines with J gene TRBJ1-6; 10 bases are a match to TRBD1. CDR1 is SGHAT and CDR2 is FQNNGV in the germline V gene. This CDR3 is 15 amino acids long. V was pared by 5 bases and J by 11 bases, with 9 bases of the junction left unmatched. DNA of the CDR3: TGTGCCAGCAGCCCCCGGACAGGGGGTGAGGCACCCCTCCACTTT. It specifies CASSPRTGGEAPLHF.

This chain connects TRBV7-9 to TRBJ2-1, with unresolved D. V was clipped by 5 bases and J by 0 bases, with 11 bases between them. The CDR3 loop spans 15 amino acids. Germline-derived CDR1 and CDR2 are SEHNR and FQNEAQ (reference sequence). As DNA, the CDR3 is TGTGCCAGCAGCCAGTGGGTCAGCTCCTACAATGAGCAGTTCTTC. It specifies CASSQWVSSYNEQFF.

This chain joins TRBV7-2 and TRBJ1-4, with 11 bases that match TRBD1. Germline CDR1 and CDR2: SGHTA and FQGNSA. V shed 3 bases and J 11 bases; nucleotides not matched to a gene: 5. The CDR3 sequence is 14 residues long. CDR3 nucleotides: TGTGCCAGCAGCTTCGGACAGGGGGCGGGGAAACTGTTTTTT. Its translation: CASSFGQGAGKLFF.

The chain employs TRBV7-2 and TRBJ2-1; 7 bases match TRBD2. CDR1 is SGHTA, CDR2 FQGNSA, per germline. The trim removed 2 bases at V and 5 bases at J, leaving 6 bases unmatched. The CDR3 contains 15 residues. The CDR3 DNA follows: TGTGCCAGCAGCTTACAGGGAGGGTTGAACAATGAGCAGTTCTTC. This codes for CASSLQGGLNNEQFF.

The V and J genes are TRBV4-1 and TRBJ2-3, with TRBD2 matching 13 bases. This CDR3 is built from 17 residues. The V segment lost 2 bases and the J segment 3 bases; nucleotides outside the gene matches: 5. Germline V gives CDR1 MGHRA, CDR2 YSYEKL. The CDR3 here is CASSQPGLAGRTDTQYF. In DNA, the CDR3 is TGCGCCAGCAGCCAACCGGGACTAGCGGGGAGGACAGATACGCAGTATTTT.

This chain uses TRBV11-2 with TRBJ1-5; a possible D gene is TRBD1 (5 bases). Trimming cost V 6 bases and J 6 bases, with 12 bases left between them. This CDR3 region has 13 residues. Germline-derived CDR1 and CDR2 are SGHAT and FQNNGV. The CDR3 sequence: CASSLGETQPQHF. The CDR3 DNA follows: TGTGCCAGCAGTTTGGGGGAGACTCAGCCCCAGCATTTT.

The V and J genes are TRBV6-6 and TRBJ2-2; 14 nucleotides match TRBD2. The CDR3 is 15 residues long. V dropped 6 bases and J dropped 6; count of bases not matched to a gene: 3. Germline V CDR1 and CDR2: MNHNY, SVGAGI (reference sequence). The CDR3, as DNA: TGTGCCAGCAGGGGACTAGCGGGAGATGCCGGGGAGCTGTTTTTT. This gives the protein CASRGLAGDAGELFF.

The chain recombines TRBV21-1 with TRBJ1-1. TRBV21-1 is a pseudogene locus. CDR3 length: 15 amino acids. CDR3 region: CASSNRQGGTTEAFF. The CDR3 DNA sequence: TGTGCCAGCAGCAACCGACAGGGAGGGACAACTGAAGCTTTCTTT.

The V gene is TRBV2, the J gene TRBJ2-4; TRBD1 aligns across 9 bases. The ends lost 8 bases at V and 5 bases at J; junction bases unmatched: 1. CDR1 and CDR2 from the germline V gene are SNHLY and FYNNEI. CDR3 length: 12 amino acids. CDR3 sequence (DNA): TGTGCCAGCCGGACAGGGGAAAACATTCAGTACTTC. Translated: CASRTGENIQYF.

This clone was detected a few times. This chain links TRBV2 with TRBJ2-7; TRBD2 matches at 11 bases. V was clipped by 6 bases and J by 2 bases; unmatched bases: 6. Germline loops: CDR1 SNHLY, CDR2 FYNNEI. The CDR3 runs 15 residues. The CDR3 protein is CASSPGLAEPYEQYF. The CDR3 nucleotides read TGTGCCAGCAGCCCGGGACTAGCGGAACCCTACGAGCAGTACTTC.

The V gene is TRBV11-2, the J gene TRBJ1-2; no definite D call. V was clipped by 5 bases and J by 6 bases, with 7 bases between them. The CDR3 has 11 residues. Germline V gene sequence: CDR1 SGHAT, CDR2 FQNNGV. CDR3 in DNA: TGTGCCAGCAGCCCGGCCCATGGCTACACCTTC. Amino acid sequence: CASSPAHGYTF.

The chain has TRBV30 and TRBJ1-2; D uncertain. The CDR3 length is 14 residues. From germline, CDR1 is GTSNPN and CDR2 SVGIG (reference sequence). V was cut by 3 bases and J by 5 bases, with 16 bases left in between. CDR3: CAWSRSGLGYGYTF. The CDR3, as DNA: TGTGCCTGGAGCCGGTCAGGCTTAGGTTATGGCTACACCTTC.